The sequence of this TCR beta chain was determined in a study of T cell responses to AZD1222 COVID-19 vaccine. General observations from the study: White British people made up most donors, females outnumbered males, and clonal diversity was possibly underestimated. Sampled repertoires all dated from after the peak T cell response.

Only in-frame clones appear in the TCRdb table, and some are missing; sequencing was by immunoSEQ multiplex PCR. This table has more than 110,000 clones, about 92% appearing once. The CDR3 extends over 14 amino acids. Per germline, CDR1 SQVTM and CDR2 ANQGSEA. The junction had 9 bases not matched to a gene; V was cut back by 2 bases and J by 9 bases. As for this clone: Its antigen is unidentified.

This receptor was identified in an adult in good health. This sequence joins TRBV29-1 and TRBJ2-1; 8 bases agree with TRBD2. Sample: peripheral blood, taken on day 0 of AZD1222 vaccination. The CDR3 region is CSVEISGNNGEQFF. The CDR3 region has the DNA TGCAGCGTTGAAATTAGCGGGAATAATGGTGAGCAGTTCTTC.